This entry lists 8 T cell receptor beta chains sequenced from one sample in a study of blood T cell repertoires in COVID-19 (dated by TCRdb to between 2020 and 2021). Library construction relied on the immunoSEQ multiplex PCR assay. Not all clones reach the TCRdb copy of this immuneACCESS table, which keeps in-frame sequences only. Checked studies attribute under half of the gap to unresolved V genes and leave the rest unexplained. The table for this sample lists some 260,000 clones; about 87% of them were counted only once. The ten largest clones represent roughly 6% of the sample. Sequencing was performed on peripheral blood. The receptor set was obtained from a woman aged 30 to 39 with COVID-19, enrolled during active disease.

The V gene is TRBV19, the J gene TRBJ1-1; maybe TRBD1 (5 bases). The CDR3 loop spans 14 amino acids. Trimming took off 3 bases at V and 4 bases at J, with 12 bases between the two ends. Germline V gives CDR1 LNHDA, CDR2 SQIVND (reference sequence). The CDR3 spells CASSMGQGITEAFF. The CDR3 bases are TGTGCCAGTAGTATGGGGCAGGGAATCACTGAAGCTTTCTTT.

The chain joins TRBV7-2 to TRBJ1-1; D uncertain. V was shortened by 0 bases and J by 3 bases, with 5 bases between the two germline ends. The germline gives CDR1 SGHTA, CDR2 FQGNSA. The CDR3 has 13 amino acids. CDR3 loop: CASSLARYTEAFF. CDR3 coding DNA: TGTGCCAGCAGCTTAGCGCGGTACACTGAAGCTTTCTTT.

The table lists this clone with a few counts. The J gene is TRBJ2-7, the V gene TRBV4-2; 11 nucleotides match TRBD2. V shed 1 base, J shed 3 bases, and the junction held 2 bases outside the gene matches. The germline CDR1 and CDR2 sequences are LGHNA and YNFKEQ. The CDR3 is 15 amino acids. CDR3 in amino acids: CASSQGLAGSYEQYF. The CDR3 DNA follows: TGTGCCAGCAGCCAAGGACTAGCGGGGAGCTACGAGCAGTACTTC.

The chain combines TRBV6-5 with TRBJ2-1, with D maybe TRBD1 (6 bases). Trimming pared 2 bases from V and 7 bases from J, leaving 15 bases between. This CDR3 has 15 amino acids. Germline V CDR1 and CDR2: MNHEY, SVGAGI. CDR3 nucleotides: TGTGCCAGCAGTTACGCAGGGGCGTCCCCAAATGAGCAGTTCTTC. As protein: CASSYAGASPNEQFF.

This clone appeared a single time. The chain has TRBV2 and TRBJ2-3, with 7 nucleotides matching TRBD1. Germline loops: CDR1 SNHLY, CDR2 FYNNEI. The length of the CDR3 is 16 residues. Unmatched junction bases numbered 11, after V lost 2 bases and J lost 6 bases. The CDR3, as DNA: TGTGCCAGCAGTGAATACGGCAGGGGGATTATGGATACGCAGTATTTT. Amino acids: CASSEYGRGIMDTQYF.

This clone was counted only a few times. CDR3 loop: CAWSGGRTGRTSYGYTF. The DNA for the CDR3 is TGTGCCTGGAGCGGGGGCAGGACAGGACGGACTTCGTATGGCTACACCTTC. This sequence joins TRBV30 and TRBJ1-2; 7 nucleotides line up with TRBD1. After removal of 3 bases from V and 5 bases from J, the junction contained 18 bases not matched to a gene. The V gene's germline CDR1 is GTSNPN and CDR2 SVGIG (reference sequence). This CDR3 is 17 amino acids long.

The DNA for the CDR3 is TGTGCCAGCAGCCCGCGACTAGCGATGTACGAGCAGTACTTC. Residues: CASSPRLAMYEQYF. This chain connects TRBV9 to TRBJ2-7, with 8 nucleotides matching TRBD2. J gave up 4 bases and V 4 bases, and 7 bases lay outside the gene matches. Germline values: CDR1 SGDLS, CDR2 YYNGEE. CDR3 length: 14 amino acids.

The rearrangement uses TRBV7-2 and TRBJ2-7; perhaps TRBD1 as D (6 bases). V lost 5 bases, J lost 2 bases, and 16 bases lay in between. The CDR3 has 15 residues. Germline loops: CDR1 SGHTA, CDR2 FQGNSA. CDR3 DNA: TGTGCCAGCAGCCCCCAACAGGGCCCCACCTACGAGCAGTACGTC. As protein: CASSPQQGPTYEQYV.